This paragraph covers one T cell receptor (beta chain) sequence. Its antigen is as yet unknown. Generated by immunoSEQ multiplex PCR, the TCRdb table keeps only in-frame clones and is missing some. The sample has about 170,000 clones, just under 95% seen once. This sample was included in a study of T cell responses to AZD1222 COVID-19 vaccine. The CDR3 runs to 12 residues. Trimming pared 2 bases from V and 8 bases from J, leaving 10 bases between. CDR1 SGHRS and CDR2 YFSETQ come from the germline V gene. Study-wide findings and caveats: Mostly white British, mostly female donors; authors suggested clonal diversity may be underestimated.

The chain employs TRBV5-1 and TRBJ1-2; D remains ambiguous. This sequence originates from an adult in good health. This sample comprised peripheral blood, obtained on day 0 of AZD1222 vaccination. The DNA of the CDR3 is TGCGCCAGCAGCTTCGATAGGAACGGCTACACCTTC. Its translation is CASSFDRNGYTF.